This T cell receptor (beta chain) was observed in a study of cytomegalovirus exposure and HLA in healthy donors. Study details: Researchers found that just over 80% of 300 to 450 genotyped donors fell within the Caucasian-associated ancestry cluster. Study observations and caveats: What TCR beta sequences reportedly achieved was accurate prediction of HLA-A and HLA-B alleles in most subjects. The authors assumed roughly uniform sequencing depth across donors for presence/absence analyses. An analysis was carried out at a later point. It showed that HLA-associated TCR beta chains were more clonally expanded than equally common non-associated chains.

V shed 5 bases and J 5 bases; nucleotides not matched to a gene: 12. The CDR3 is 16 amino acids. Germline CDR1 is MNHEY and CDR2 is SMNVEV (reference sequence). Notes on this clone: Its antigen remains unidentified.

Primers: 60 Vbeta forward and 13 Jbeta reverse. Libraries were prepared by immunoSEQ multiplex PCR; TCRdb keeps only in-frame clonotypes and omits some of them. The repertoire holds around 64,000 clones, with around 86% as singletons. Material for sequencing was PBMCs. The rearrangement joins TRBV27 to TRBJ2-7, with 10 bases lining up with TRBD2. This receptor was taken from a young woman in good health and CMV-seronegative. CDR3 DNA: TGTGCCAGCAGTATTCGTGGGGCTAGCGGGAGTGACGAGCAGTACTTC. It specifies CASSIRGASGSDEQYF.